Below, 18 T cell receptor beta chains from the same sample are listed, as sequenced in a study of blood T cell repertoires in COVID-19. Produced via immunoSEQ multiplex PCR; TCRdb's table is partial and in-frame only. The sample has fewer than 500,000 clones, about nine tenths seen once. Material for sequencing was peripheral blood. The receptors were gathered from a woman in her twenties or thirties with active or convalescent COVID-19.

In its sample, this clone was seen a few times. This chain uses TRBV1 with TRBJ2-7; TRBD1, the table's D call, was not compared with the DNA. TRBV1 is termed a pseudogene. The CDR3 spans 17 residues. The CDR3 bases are TGCACCAGCAGCCAAGTCTCGCGCACAGGGTCGACCTACGAGCAGTACTTC. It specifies CTSSQVSRTGSTYEQYF.

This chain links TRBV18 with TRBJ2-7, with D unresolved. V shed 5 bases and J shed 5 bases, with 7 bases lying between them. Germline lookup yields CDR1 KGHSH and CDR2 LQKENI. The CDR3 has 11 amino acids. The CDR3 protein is CASSALDEQYF. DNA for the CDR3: TGTGCCAGCTCAGCCTTAGACGAGCAGTACTTC.

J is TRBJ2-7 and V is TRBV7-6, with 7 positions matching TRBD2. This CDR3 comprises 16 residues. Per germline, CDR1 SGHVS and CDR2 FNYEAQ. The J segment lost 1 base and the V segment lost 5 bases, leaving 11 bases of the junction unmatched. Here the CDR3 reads CASSNLSSGFSYEQYF. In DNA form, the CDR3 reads TGTGCCAGCAGCAACCTCTCTAGCGGTTTTTCCTACGAGCAGTACTTC.

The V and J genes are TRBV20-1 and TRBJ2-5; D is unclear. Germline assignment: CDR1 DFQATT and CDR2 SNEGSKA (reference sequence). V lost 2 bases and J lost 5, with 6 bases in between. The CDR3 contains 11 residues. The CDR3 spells CSARFGETQYF. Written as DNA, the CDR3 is TGCAGTGCTAGATTCGGGGAGACCCAGTACTTC.

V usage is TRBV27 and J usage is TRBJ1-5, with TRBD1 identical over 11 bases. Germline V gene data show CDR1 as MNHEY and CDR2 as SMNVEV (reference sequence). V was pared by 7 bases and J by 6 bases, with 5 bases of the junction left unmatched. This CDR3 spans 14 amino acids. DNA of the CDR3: TGTGCCAGCAAAGGACAGGGGGCAGGTCAGCCCCAGCATTTT. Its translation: CASKGQGAGQPQHF.

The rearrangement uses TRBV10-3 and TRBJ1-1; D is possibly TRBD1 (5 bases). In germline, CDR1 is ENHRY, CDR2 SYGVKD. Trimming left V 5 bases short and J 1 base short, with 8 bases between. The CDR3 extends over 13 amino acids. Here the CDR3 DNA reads TGTGCCATCAGTACGACAGAGAACACTGAAGCTTTCTTT. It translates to CAISTTENTEAFF.

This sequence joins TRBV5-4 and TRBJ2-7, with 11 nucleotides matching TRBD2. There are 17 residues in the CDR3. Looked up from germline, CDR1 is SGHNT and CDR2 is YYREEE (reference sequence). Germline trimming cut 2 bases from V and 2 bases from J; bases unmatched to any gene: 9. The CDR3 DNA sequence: TGTGCCAGCAGCTTCAATGTTGGTAGCGGGAGGGCCTACGAGCAGTACTTC. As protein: CASSFNVGSGRAYEQYF. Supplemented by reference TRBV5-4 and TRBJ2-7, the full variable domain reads ETGVTQSPTHLIKTRGQQVTLRCSSQSGHNTVSWYQQALGQGPQFIFQYYREEENGRGNFPPRFSGLQFPNYSSELNVNALELDDSALYLCASSFNVGSGRAYEQYFGPGTRLTVT.

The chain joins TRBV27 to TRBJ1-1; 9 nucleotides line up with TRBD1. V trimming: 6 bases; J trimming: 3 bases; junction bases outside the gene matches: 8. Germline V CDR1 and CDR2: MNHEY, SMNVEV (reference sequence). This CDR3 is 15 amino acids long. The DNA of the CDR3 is TGTGCCAGCAGAACGTGGGACAGGGCTGACACTGAAGCTTTCTTT. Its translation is CASRTWDRADTEAFF.

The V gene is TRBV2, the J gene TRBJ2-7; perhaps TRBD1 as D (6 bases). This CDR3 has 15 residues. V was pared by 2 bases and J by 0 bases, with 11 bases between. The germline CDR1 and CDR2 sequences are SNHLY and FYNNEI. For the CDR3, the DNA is TGTGCCAGCAGTGAATCGCCGGGACACTCCTACGAGCAGTACTTC. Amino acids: CASSESPGHSYEQYF. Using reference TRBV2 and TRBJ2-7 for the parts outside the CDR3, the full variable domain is EPEVTQTPSHQVTQMGQEVILRCVPISNHLYFYWYRQILGQKVEFLVSFYNNEISEKSEIFDDQFSVERPDGSNFTLKIRSTKLEDSAMYFCASSESPGHSYEQYFGPGTRLTVT.

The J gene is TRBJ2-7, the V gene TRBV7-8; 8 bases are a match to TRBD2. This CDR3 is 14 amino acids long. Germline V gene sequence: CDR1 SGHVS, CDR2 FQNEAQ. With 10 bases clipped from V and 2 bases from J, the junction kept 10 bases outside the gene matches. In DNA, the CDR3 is TGTGCCACCAGTCCCCGCGGGGGGACCTACGAGCAGTACTTC. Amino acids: CATSPRGGTYEQYF.

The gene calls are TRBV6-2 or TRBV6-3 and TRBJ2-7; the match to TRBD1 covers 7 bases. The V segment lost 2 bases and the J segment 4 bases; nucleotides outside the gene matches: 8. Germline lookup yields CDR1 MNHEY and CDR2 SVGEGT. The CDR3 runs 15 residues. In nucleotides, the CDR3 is TGTGCCAGCAGTTACCGACAGGGAGCCCAGTACGAGCAGTACTTC. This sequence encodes CASSYRQGAQYEQYF.

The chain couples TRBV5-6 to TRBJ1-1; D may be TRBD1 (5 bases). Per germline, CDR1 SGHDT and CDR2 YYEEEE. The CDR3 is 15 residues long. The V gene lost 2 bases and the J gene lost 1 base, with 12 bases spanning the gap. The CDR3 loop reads CASSLAGSGNTEAFF. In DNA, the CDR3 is TGTGCCAGCAGCTTAGCAGGGTCGGGGAACACTGAAGCTTTCTTT. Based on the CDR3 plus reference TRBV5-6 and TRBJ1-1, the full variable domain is DAGVTQSPTHLIKTRGQQVTLRCSPKSGHDTVSWYQQALGQGPQFIFQYYEEEERQRGNFPDRFSGHQFPNYSSELNVNALLLGDSALYLCASSLAGSGNTEAFFGQGTRLTVV.

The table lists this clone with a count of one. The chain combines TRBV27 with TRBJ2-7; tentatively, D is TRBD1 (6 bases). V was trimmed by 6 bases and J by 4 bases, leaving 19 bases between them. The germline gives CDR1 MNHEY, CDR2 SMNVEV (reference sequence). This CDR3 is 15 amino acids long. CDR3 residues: CASSADRDNLYEQYF. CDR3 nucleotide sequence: TGTGCCAGCAGCGCCGACCGGGACAACCTGTACGAGCAGTACTTC.

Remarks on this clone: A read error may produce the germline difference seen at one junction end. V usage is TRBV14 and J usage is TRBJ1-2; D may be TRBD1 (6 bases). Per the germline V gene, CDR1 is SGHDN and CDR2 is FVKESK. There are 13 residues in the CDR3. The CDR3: CASSDRSGYGYTF. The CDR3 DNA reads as TGTGCCAGCAGCGACAGGTCCGGTTATGGATACACCTTC.

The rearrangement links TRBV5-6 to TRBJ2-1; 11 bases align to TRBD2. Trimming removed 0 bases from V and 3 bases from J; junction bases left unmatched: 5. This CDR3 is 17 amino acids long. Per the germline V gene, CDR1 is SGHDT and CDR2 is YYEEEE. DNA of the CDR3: TGTGCCAGCAGCTTGGAGCCTAGCGGGGGGCTCTACAATGAGCAGTTCTTC. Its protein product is CASSLEPSGGLYNEQFF.

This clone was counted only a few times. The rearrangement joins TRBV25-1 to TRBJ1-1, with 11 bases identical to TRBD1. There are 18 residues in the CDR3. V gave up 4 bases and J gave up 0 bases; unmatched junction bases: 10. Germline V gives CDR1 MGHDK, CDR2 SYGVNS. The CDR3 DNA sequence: TGTGCCAGCAGTGCTCCGGGACAGGGGGGACTCATGAACACTGAAGCTTTCTTT. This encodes CASSAPGQGGLMNTEAFF.

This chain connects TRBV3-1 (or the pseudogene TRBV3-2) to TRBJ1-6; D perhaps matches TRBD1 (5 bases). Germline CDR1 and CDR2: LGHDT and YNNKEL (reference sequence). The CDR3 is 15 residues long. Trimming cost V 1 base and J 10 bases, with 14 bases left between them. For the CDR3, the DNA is TGTGCCAGCAGCCAAGTAGATGGGGGGGTGTCACCCCTCCACTTT. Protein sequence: CASSQVDGGVSPLHF.

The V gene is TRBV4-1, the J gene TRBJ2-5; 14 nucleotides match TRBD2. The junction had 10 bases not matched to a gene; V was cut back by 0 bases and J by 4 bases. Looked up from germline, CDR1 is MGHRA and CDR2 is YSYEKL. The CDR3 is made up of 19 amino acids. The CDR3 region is CASSQDGLGGTSGRETQYF. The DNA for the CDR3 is TGCGCCAGCAGCCAAGATGGTCTGGGGGGGACTAGCGGGAGAGAGACCCAGTACTTC.